The TCR beta chain under discussion was sequenced for a study of blood T cell repertoires in COVID-19. Looking at the study overall: The United States, Italy and Spain provided the acute and convalescent COVID-19 samples.

Profiled with immunoSEQ multiplex PCR; TCRdb holds only in-frame clones, not every one. The top ten clones hold less than 2% of a sample with 400,000 or so clones, around 91% of them seen once. The CDR3 spans 11 residues. V dropped 8 bases and J dropped 7 bases, with 11 bases sitting between them. Germline CDR1 and CDR2: MDHEN and SYDVKM. Sequenced input: peripheral blood. This sequence originates from a woman aged 40 to 50 with COVID-19, enrolled during active disease. The chain links TRBV28 to TRBJ1-1; TRBD1 is a possible D gene (5 bases). The CDR3 DNA is TGTGCCAGCCGGACAAGGAGTGAAGCTTTCTTT. It codes for CASRTRSEAFF.